This is a list of T cell receptor beta chains from one sample in a study of beta chain features in type 1 diabetes. Profiling relied on immunoSEQ multiplex PCR, and the TCRdb table lists in-frame clones only, not all of them. Of roughly 250,000 clones listed, 9% to 10% were seen once; the top ten hold around 0.031%. The sample comprised naive CD4+ T cells from blood. Every receptor here comes from a woman in her late teens or twenties in good health. Each CDR3 is given with its conserved first and last residue. Each record gives: clone size, D gene, V gene, J gene, CDR3 protein, CDR3 DNA. The D gene is left open where the match is weak. Size is stated for part of the rows, as once, few or many counts, or as a class when the clone is expanded.

abundance: many; d_gene: .; v_gene: TRBV29-1; j_gene: TRBJ2-1; CDR3aa: CSVEDDGGAAQFF; CDR3nt: TGCAGCGTTGAAGATGATGGCGGGGCCGCGCAGTTCTTC
abundance: few; d_gene: .; v_gene: TRBV9; j_gene: TRBJ2-2; CDR3aa: CASSVGGSHTGELFF; CDR3nt: TGTGCCAGCAGCGTAGGGGGCAGTCACACCGGGGAGCTGTTTTTT
abundance: .; d_gene: TRBD1; v_gene: TRBV19; j_gene: TRBJ1-4; CDR3aa: CATRSRTGEKLFF; CDR3nt: TGTGCCACCCGATCTAGGACAGGTGAAAAACTGTTTTTT
abundance: .; d_gene: .; v_gene: TRBV4-1; j_gene: TRBJ2-7; CDR3aa: CASSQVGLPVTYEQYF; CDR3nt: TGCGCCAGCAGCCAAGTGGGCCTACCGGTCACCTACGAGCAGTACTTC
abundance: .; d_gene: .; v_gene: TRBV6-5; j_gene: TRBJ2-2; CDR3aa: CASGGQNTGELFF; CDR3nt: TGTGCCAGTGGTGGACAGAACACCGGGGAGCTGTTTTTT
abundance: few; d_gene: TRBD2; v_gene: TRBV19; j_gene: TRBJ2-1; CDR3aa: CASKRASGTNEQFF; CDR3nt: TGTGCCAGTAAGAGGGCTAGCGGGACCAATGAGCAGTTCTTC
abundance: few; d_gene: .; v_gene: TRBV4-2; j_gene: TRBJ2-6; CDR3aa: CASSQGPHSGANVLTF; CDR3nt: TGTGCCAGCAGCCAAGGGCCGCACTCTGGGGCCAACGTCCTGACTTTC
abundance: few; d_gene: .; v_gene: TRBV5-6; j_gene: TRBJ1-1; CDR3aa: CASIFSGVNTEAFF; CDR3nt: TGTGCCAGCATCTTCTCGGGGGTGAACACTGAAGCTTTCTTT
abundance: few; d_gene: .; v_gene: TRBV5-4; j_gene: TRBJ1-2; CDR3aa: CASSLGVGPGSDYGYTF; CDR3nt: TGTGCCAGCAGCTTGGGGGTTGGGCCAGGGTCGGACTATGGCTACACCTTC
abundance: .; d_gene: TRBD1; v_gene: TRBV2; j_gene: TRBJ2-7; CDR3aa: CASSVTGVGEQYF; CDR3nt: TGTGCCAGCAGTGTCACAGGGGTGGGCGAGCAGTACTTC
abundance: .; d_gene: TRBD1; v_gene: TRBV27; j_gene: TRBJ1-5; CDR3aa: CASRAPGQSRPQHF; CDR3nt: TGTGCCAGCAGGGCTCCGGGACAGAGTAGGCCCCAGCATTTT
abundance: .; d_gene: .; v_gene: TRBV6-6; j_gene: TRBJ2-6; CDR3aa: CASSTDPSGANVLTF; CDR3nt: TGTGCCAGCAGCACAGATCCCTCTGGGGCCAACGTCCTGACTTTC
abundance: many; d_gene: .; v_gene: TRBV7-2; j_gene: TRBJ1-1; CDR3aa: CASSLTGSNTEAFF; CDR3nt: TGTGCCAGCAGCCTCACAGGGAGTAACACTGAAGCTTTCTTT
abundance: .; d_gene: TRBD1; v_gene: TRBV11-2; j_gene: TRBJ1-2; CDR3aa: CASSPTDRLYGYTF; CDR3nt: TGTGCCAGCAGCCCTACGGACAGGCTCTATGGCTACACCTTC
abundance: .; d_gene: .; v_gene: TRBV7-9; j_gene: TRBJ2-2; CDR3aa: CASSQLISEDTGELFF; CDR3nt: TGTGCCAGCAGCCAATTGATATCCGAGGACACCGGGGAGCTGTTTTTT
abundance: .; d_gene: TRBD2; v_gene: TRBV5-1; j_gene: TRBJ2-3; CDR3aa: CASSQGLATDTQYF; CDR3nt: TGCGCCAGCAGCCAGGGACTAGCCACAGATACGCAGTATTTT
abundance: few; d_gene: TRBD1; v_gene: TRBV27; j_gene: TRBJ1-4; CDR3aa: CASSPKDRGHANEKLFF; CDR3nt: TGTGCCAGCAGTCCAAAGGACAGGGGGCATGCTAATGAAAAACTGTTTTTT
abundance: .; d_gene: TRBD2; v_gene: TRBV5-1; j_gene: TRBJ2-1; CDR3aa: CASSPPGLAGGGDEQFF; CDR3nt: TGCGCCAGCAGCCCCCCTGGACTAGCGGGAGGGGGGGATGAGCAGTTCTTC
abundance: .; d_gene: .; v_gene: TRBV11-2; j_gene: TRBJ2-1; CDR3aa: CASSLTRSYNEQFF; CDR3nt: TGTGCCAGCAGCTTAACAAGATCCTACAATGAGCAGTTCTTC
abundance: few; d_gene: TRBD1; v_gene: TRBV7-2; j_gene: TRBJ2-1; CDR3aa: CASSPRGDRVYNEQFF; CDR3nt: TGTGCCAGCAGCCCTAGGGGGGACAGGGTTTACAATGAGCAGTTCTTC
abundance: .; d_gene: TRBD1; v_gene: TRBV18; j_gene: TRBJ1-1; CDR3aa: CASSRRQGGTEAFF; CDR3nt: TGTGCCAGCTCACGGCGACAGGGAGGTACTGAAGCTTTCTTT
abundance: .; d_gene: .; v_gene: TRBV27; j_gene: TRBJ2-5; CDR3aa: CASSSTLEETQYF; CDR3nt: TGTGCCAGCAGTTCGACATTGGAAGAGACCCAGTACTTC
abundance: few; d_gene: .; v_gene: TRBV7-9; j_gene: TRBJ1-2; CDR3aa: CASSARLSQDYGYTF; CDR3nt: TGTGCCAGCAGCGCCCGTCTAAGCCAGGACTATGGCTACACCTTC
abundance: .; d_gene: .; v_gene: TRBV6-1; j_gene: TRBJ1-2; CDR3aa: CASSGPVPRANRPGDGYTF; CDR3nt: TGTGCCAGCAGTGGGCCCGTTCCGAGGGCTAACAGGCCAGGGGATGGCTACACCTTC
abundance: few; d_gene: TRBD1; v_gene: TRBV7-9; j_gene: TRBJ1-4; CDR3aa: CASSSLLLTGGDEKLFF; CDR3nt: TGTGCCAGCAGCTCACTCTTATTGACAGGGGGTGATGAAAAACTGTTTTTT
abundance: .; d_gene: .; v_gene: TRBV7-2; j_gene: TRBJ1-1; CDR3aa: CASSRYADSMNTEAFF; CDR3nt: TGTGCCAGCAGCCGATACGCCGACAGTATGAACACTGAAGCTTTCTTT
abundance: few; d_gene: TRBD2; v_gene: TRBV6-1; j_gene: TRBJ2-1; CDR3aa: CASSLGLAGVNEQFF; CDR3nt: TGTGCCAGCAGTCTCGGACTAGCGGGAGTCAATGAGCAGTTCTTC
abundance: few; d_gene: TRBD2; v_gene: TRBV5-1; j_gene: TRBJ2-7; CDR3aa: CASRYGGSSYEQYF; CDR3nt: TGCGCCAGCAGGTACGGGGGGAGCTCCTACGAGCAGTACTTC
abundance: few; d_gene: .; v_gene: TRBV5-5; j_gene: TRBJ2-7; CDR3aa: CASSLLISGTHGEQYF; CDR3nt: TGTGCCAGCAGCCTACTCATTTCCGGGACACATGGCGAGCAGTACTTC
abundance: .; d_gene: TRBD1; v_gene: TRBV28; j_gene: TRBJ1-1; CDR3aa: CASSPQGTGNTEAFF; CDR3nt: TGTGCCAGCAGCCCACAGGGGACGGGAAACACTGAAGCTTTCTTT
abundance: few; d_gene: TRBD1; v_gene: TRBV2; j_gene: TRBJ2-5; CDR3aa: CASEPGQGVGTQYF; CDR3nt: TGTGCCAGCGAACCCGGACAGGGAGTTGGGACCCAGTACTTC